This T cell receptor beta chain was obtained from a study of blood T cell repertoires in COVID-19. Looking at the study overall: T cells, B-cell-depleted T cells, or PBMCs supplied cDNA or gDNA.

Clinical history as reported by participants underpinned cohort assignment. Donors in Cohort 3 who had recovered were those with two negative PCRs, healthcare professional clearance, or resolution of their symptoms. Using immunoSEQ multiplex PCR, the repertoire was profiled, and TCRdb retains in-frame clones only, with some absent. The repertoire holds about 300,000 clones, with 89% as singletons. Germline loops: CDR1 GTSNPN, CDR2 SVGIG (reference sequence). CDR3 length: 16 amino acids. J gave up 5 bases and V 6 bases, and 18 bases lay outside the gene matches. What was sequenced was PBMCs or T cells enriched from blood (not recorded which). The source is a woman aged 40 to 50 who had recovered from COVID-19. The chain joins TRBV30 to TRBJ1-2; 7 bases fit TRBD1. DNA for the CDR3: TGTGCCTGTTCCCCCGGGACAGAATTTTTCAAGTATGGCTACACCTTC. Translated: CACSPGTEFFKYGYTF.